The 29 T cell receptor beta chains reported below all come from one sample, sequenced in a study of blood T cell repertoires in COVID-19. Assay: immunoSEQ multiplex PCR; the TCRdb copy retains only in-frame clones and omits some. The data hold more than 90,000 clones, with about 80% observed a single time. Sequencing input: peripheral blood. The source is a man aged 60 to 75 with acute or convalescent COVID-19.

This clone was observed a single time. The chain has TRBV9 and TRBJ2-3; maybe TRBD2 (5 bases). Trimming removed 2 bases at V and 4 bases at J, with 5 bases between. Germline V gives CDR1 SGDLS, CDR2 YYNGEE. CDR3 length: 12 residues. This chain's CDR3 is CASSVEADTQYF. The CDR3 DNA follows: TGTGCCAGCAGCGTGGAGGCAGATACGCAGTATTTT. The full variable domain, rest sourced from reference TRBV9 and TRBJ2-3, is DSGVTQTPKHLITATGQRVTLRCSPRSGDLSVYWYQQSLDQGLQFLIQYYNGEERAKGNILERFSAQQFPDLHSELNLSSLELGDSALYFCASSVEADTQYFGPGTRLTVL.

This chain uses TRBV5-8 with TRBJ2-5; D unclear. The V and J ends lost 4 bases and 5 bases respectively, with 12 bases between them. The germline V gene has CDR1 SGHTS and CDR2 YDEGEE. This CDR3 has 13 amino acids. CDR3 DNA: TGTGCCAGCAGCACCTATAACTCTGAGACCCAGTACTTC. Translating gives CASSTYNSETQYF.

The chain has TRBV7-2 and TRBJ1-2; D may be TRBD1 (6 bases). V shed 5 bases and J shed 8 bases, with 15 bases lying between them. The germline V gene encodes CDR1 SGHTA and CDR2 FQGNSA. The CDR3 contains 13 residues. The CDR3 is CASSPGAGVGYTF. The DNA for the CDR3 is TGTGCCAGCAGCCCCGGCGCAGGGGTAGGCTACACCTTC.

V is TRBV21-1 and J is TRBJ1-1; the table's D gene call, TRBD1, was not cross checked with the DNA. TRBV21-1 is a pseudogene. The CDR3 has 14 residues. The CDR3 DNA follows: TGTGCCAGCAGCAGAAGACAGAAGAACACTGAAGCTTTCTTT. It translates to CASSRRQKNTEAFF.

The DNA of the CDR3 is TGTGCCAGCAGCCGCCGGCCTCCCACTAGCGGGAGTTTTAGTGAGCAGTTCTTC. Translating it yields CASSRRPPTSGSFSEQFF. V usage is TRBV3-1 (or the pseudogene TRBV3-2) and J usage is TRBJ2-1; 11 nucleotides match TRBD2. Germline CDR1 reads LGHDT; CDR2 reads YNNKEL (reference sequence). The CDR3 consists of 18 residues. With V trimmed by 4 bases and J by 9 bases, 17 bases remained unmatched.

The chain uses TRBV19 and TRBJ2-5; D might be TRBD1 (5 bases). Trimming stripped 2 bases from V and 4 bases from J, with 11 bases between. The CDR3 is made up of 14 amino acids. Germline loops: CDR1 LNHDA, CDR2 SQIVND (reference sequence). The CDR3 protein is CASSIKATGETQYF. The DNA for the CDR3 is TGTGCCAGTAGTATAAAGGCAACAGGAGAGACCCAGTACTTC.

The table lists this clone with a few counts. This rearrangement joins TRBV5-1 to TRBJ1-1; 7 nucleotides line up with TRBD1. The CDR3 spans 14 residues. V lost 6 bases to trimming and J lost 5 bases; unmatched junction nucleotides: 10. Germline CDR1 and CDR2: SGHRS and YFSETQ. The CDR3: CASTTLPRGTEAFF. CDR3 bases: TGCGCCAGCACCACCCTTCCCAGGGGGACTGAAGCTTTCTTT. Full variable domain (missing parts from reference TRBV5-1 and TRBJ1-1): KAGVTQTPRYLIKTRGQQVTLSCSPISGHRSVSWYQQTPGQGLQFLFEYFSETQRNKGNFPGRFSGRQFSNSRSEMNVSTLELGDSALYLCASTTLPRGTEAFFGQGTRLTVV.

This clone was detected a few times. The rearrangement links TRBV16 to TRBJ2-7; D gene ambiguous. The germline V gene encodes CDR1 KGHSY and CDR2 FQNENV. V was cut by 3 bases and J by 5 bases, with 11 bases left in between. This CDR3 contains 13 residues. CDR3: CASSHPDSNEQYV. The CDR3 DNA is TGTGCCAGCAGCCATCCTGACTCTAACGAGCAGTACGTC.

This chain uses TRBV24-1 with TRBJ2-1, with unresolved D. Per germline, CDR1 KGHDR and CDR2 SFDVKD. The CDR3 has 13 residues. Trimming cost V 4 bases and J 9 bases, with 12 bases left between them. The CDR3 DNA sequence: TGTGCCACCAGTGACCCTAGACTTGGTGAGCAGTTCTTC. It translates to CATSDPRLGEQFF.

The chain combines TRBV11-2 with TRBJ1-4; D is possibly TRBD1 (5 bases). Trimming stripped 5 bases from V and 2 bases from J, with 9 bases between. Germline CDR1 SGHAT, CDR2 FQNNGV. CDR3 length equals 14 residues. CDR3 bases: TGTGCCAGCAGCCGGGGGTATACTAATGAAAAACTGTTTTTT. Translating gives CASSRGYTNEKLFF.

The chain has TRBV28 and TRBJ2-7; 9 bases line up with TRBD1. With V trimmed by 3 bases and J by 0 bases, 3 bases remained unmatched. The CDR3 extends over 15 amino acids. Germline V CDR1 and CDR2: MDHEN, SYDVKM. The DNA of the CDR3 is TGTGCCAGCAGTTTGGGGGGACAGGGCTCCTACGAGCAGTACTTC. Protein sequence: CASSLGGQGSYEQYF.

This clone has just a few counts. The rearrangement uses TRBV5-1 and TRBJ2-2, with 7 bases fitting TRBD2. Germline loops: CDR1 SGHRS, CDR2 YFSETQ. The CDR3 spans 16 residues. With 3 bases clipped from V and 5 bases from J, the junction kept 10 bases outside the gene matches. The CDR3 nucleotides read TGCGCCAGCAGCTCAAGCGGGCGGGGGAAGACCGGGGAGCTGTTTTTT. Its translation is CASSSSGRGKTGELFF.

The chain has TRBV27 and TRBJ2-1; 15 bases map to TRBD2. Germline V lookup: CDR1 MNHEY, CDR2 SMNVEV (reference sequence). This CDR3 has 18 residues. Trimming took 7 bases from V and 9 from J; bases not matched to a gene: 16. The CDR3 spells CASITTGLAGGRRSEQFF. The CDR3 bases are TGTGCCAGCATCACGACGGGACTAGCGGGGGGCCGGAGGAGTGAGCAGTTCTTC.

The chain is built from TRBV24-1 and TRBJ2-1; D uncertain. Trimming stripped 7 bases from V and 0 bases from J, with 12 bases between. Per germline, CDR1 KGHDR and CDR2 SFDVKD. The CDR3 has 15 residues. The CDR3 here is CATSSASSSYNEQFF. The CDR3 coding sequence is TGTGCCACCAGCTCCGCGTCGAGCTCCTACAATGAGCAGTTCTTC.

The chain employs TRBV10-3 and TRBJ2-1; perhaps TRBD2 as D (5 bases). Trimming cost V 4 bases and J 3 bases, with 7 bases left between them. The CDR3 contains 13 residues. The V gene's germline CDR1 is ENHRY and CDR2 SYGVKD. CDR3 coding DNA: TGTGCCATCAGTGCCGGACTCTACAATGAGCAGTTCTTC. It codes for CAISAGLYNEQFF.

This clone appeared once. The genes are TRBV27 and TRBJ1-1; D is uncertain. The V and J ends lost 0 bases and 8 bases respectively, with 10 bases between them. There are 13 residues in the CDR3. Germline V gene sequence: CDR1 MNHEY, CDR2 SMNVEV (reference sequence). Here the CDR3 reads CASSLSRKWEAFF. DNA for the CDR3: TGTGCCAGCAGTTTATCGAGAAAGTGGGAAGCTTTCTTT.

This clone showed up just once. V is TRBV7-9 and J is TRBJ1-1, with D uncertain. The germline gives CDR1 SEHNR, CDR2 FQNEAQ (reference sequence). The CDR3 is 13 residues long. V lost 5 bases, J lost 1 base, and 8 bases lay in between. CDR3 DNA sequence: TGTGCCAGCAGCCTGGAGGGGAACACTGAAGCTTTCTTT. Encoded protein: CASSLEGNTEAFF.

The chain is built from TRBV9 and TRBJ1-4; weak D call: TRBD1 (5 bases). The CDR3 contains 16 residues. V was clipped by 3 bases and J by 1 base, with 13 bases between them. Germline CDR1 and CDR2: SGDLS and YYNGEE. The CDR3 here is CASSASRDLTNEKLFF. In nucleotides, the CDR3 is TGTGCCAGCAGCGCTTCCCGGGACTTAACTAATGAAAAACTGTTTTTT.

The rearrangement links TRBV9 to TRBJ2-5, with a possible D match to TRBD1 (5 bases). V was cut by 0 bases and J by 2 bases, with 5 bases left in between. The germline V gene encodes CDR1 SGDLS and CDR2 YYNGEE. The length of the CDR3 is 13 residues. The CDR3: CASSVGQQETQYF. In DNA form, the CDR3 reads TGTGCCAGCAGCGTAGGACAGCAAGAGACCCAGTACTTC.

This clone appeared once. The chain has TRBV2 and TRBJ2-1; no reliable D call. Germline CDR1 and CDR2: SNHLY and FYNNEI. This CDR3 contains 13 residues. The germline V and J ends were trimmed by 4 bases and 2 bases, with 6 bases remaining between them. The CDR3 DNA is TGTGCCAGCAGTGGGCTAGCCTACAATGAGCAGTTCTTC. It codes for CASSGLAYNEQFF. Looking up the rest from reference TRBV2 and TRBJ2-1 gives the full variable domain: EPEVTQTPSHQVTQMGQEVILRCVPISNHLYFYWYRQILGQKVEFLVSFYNNEISEKSEIFDDQFSVERPDGSNFTLKIRSTKLEDSAMYFCASSGLAYNEQFFGPGTRLTVL.

The chain is built from TRBV7-2 and TRBJ2-7, with D perhaps matching TRBD2 (6 bases). Trimming pared 0 bases from V and 7 bases from J, leaving 13 bases between. Per germline, CDR1 SGHTA and CDR2 FQGNSA. The CDR3 is 14 residues long. As DNA, the CDR3 is TGTGCCAGCAGCTTAGCGGGGGTTGGGAGGGAGCAGTACTTC. Translating it yields CASSLAGVGREQYF. The variable domain in full, with the rest retrieved from reference TRBV7-2 and TRBJ2-7, is GAGVSQSPSNKVTEKGKDVELRCDPISGHTALYWYRQSLGQGLEFLIYFQGNSAPDKSGLPSDRFSAERTGGSVSTLTIQRTQQEDSAVYLCASSLAGVGREQYFGPGTRLTVT.

The chain employs TRBV7-2 and TRBJ1-1, with 7 bases matching TRBD1. V was pared by 1 base and J by 0 bases, with 14 bases of the junction left unmatched. The CDR3 totals 19 residues. In germline, CDR1 is SGHTA, CDR2 FQGNSA. The CDR3 region is CASSLDRGGAGGMNTEAFF. The CDR3 nucleotides are TGTGCCAGCAGCTTAGATAGGGGTGGGGCAGGGGGAATGAACACTGAAGCTTTCTTT.

This chain connects TRBV23-1 to TRBJ1-1; TRBD1 aligns across 9 bases. TRBV23-1 is recorded as an ORF, its role being uncertain. This CDR3 comprises 16 residues. V shed 0 bases, J shed 0 bases, and the junction held 2 bases outside the gene matches. CDR3 bases: TGCGCCAGCAGTCAATCACAGGGGGCTTTGAACACTGAAGCTTTCTTT. Its translation is CASSQSQGALNTEAFF.

This clone was observed once. This chain uses TRBV5-8 with TRBJ1-2; D uncertain. The CDR3 contains 12 residues. Between the trimmed V and J ends, which lost 7 bases and 2 bases, there was a span of 9 bases. Germline V lookup: CDR1 SGHTS, CDR2 YDEGEE. The CDR3 sequence is CASHQINYGYTF. The DNA for the CDR3 is TGTGCCAGCCACCAGATAAACTATGGCTACACCTTC. Variable domain in full (rest from reference TRBV5-8 and TRBJ1-2): EAGVTQSPTHLIKTRGQQATLRCSPISGHTSVYWYQQALGLGLQFLLWYDEGEERNRGNFPPRFSGRQFPNYSSELNVNALELEDSALYLCASHQINYGYTFGSGTRLTVV.

The V call is TRBV27, the J call TRBJ2-7, with 10 positions matching TRBD1. V gave up 6 bases and J gave up 2 bases; unmatched junction bases: 4. CDR3 length equals 14 residues. The germline V gene has CDR1 MNHEY and CDR2 SMNVEV (reference sequence). The CDR3 nucleotides are TGTGCCAGCAGACCCGGGACAGGGGCCTACGAGCAGTACTTC. Amino acids: CASRPGTGAYEQYF.

The chain carries TRBV6-5 and TRBJ1-2, with D perhaps TRBD1 (6 bases). This CDR3 is 14 amino acids long. Germline-derived CDR1 and CDR2 are MNHEY and SVGAGI. Trimming shortened V by 6 bases and J by 2 bases, and 13 bases separated the two germline ends. DNA of the CDR3: TGTGCCAGCAGCCAGACTACAGGGAACTATGGCTACACCTTC. It encodes CASSQTTGNYGYTF.

The chain links TRBV5-4 to TRBJ2-1; 10 nucleotides match TRBD2. Germline V gene lookup returns CDR1 SGHNT and CDR2 YYREEE (reference sequence). The CDR3 covers 17 residues. The trim removed 0 bases at V and 7 bases at J, leaving 10 bases unmatched. The DNA for the CDR3 is TGTGCCAGCAGCTTGGAGCCCCGGATAGCGGGAGGTAATGAGCAGTTCTTC. Its translation: CASSLEPRIAGGNEQFF.

This rearrangement joins TRBV10-3 to TRBJ2-1; 7 bases line up with TRBD1. Germline lookup yields CDR1 ENHRY and CDR2 SYGVKD. The CDR3 runs to 13 residues. The V segment lost 11 bases and the J segment 6 bases; nucleotides outside the gene matches: 10. This CDR3 reads CAVGQVFTNEQFF. CDR3 bases: TGTGCCGTCGGACAGGTCTTCACCAATGAGCAGTTCTTC.

The chain uses TRBV30 and TRBJ2-3, with D possibly being TRBD1 (5 bases). From germline, CDR1 is GTSNPN and CDR2 SVGIG (reference sequence). The CDR3 length is 11 residues. V shed 5 bases and J shed 3 bases, with 6 bases lying between them. For the CDR3, the DNA is TGTGCCTGGGCAGGGACAGATACGCAGTATTTT. Its translation: CAWAGTDTQYF.